This T cell receptor beta chain was found in a study of cytomegalovirus exposure and HLA in healthy donors. The CDR3 sequence is 15 residues long. Germline CDR1 reads MNHEY; CDR2 reads SMNVEV (reference sequence). Trimming pared 3 bases from V and 3 bases from J, leaving 14 bases between. This clone was recorded a few times. Its antigen is not known. Study-wide findings and caveats: Later genetic work tied a missense DCLRE1C variant to beta-chain V and J trimming. Further analysis was carried out later, and it showed several of the most significant clusters appearing linked to common viral pathogens.

With 60 Vbeta and 13 Jbeta primers, the PCR was carried out. Sequencing was performed with immunoSEQ multiplex PCR; in TCRdb, only in-frame clones are kept and a portion is missing. The data show about 140,000 clones, about 78% seen once. This receptor was obtained from a man aged 50-60 years in good health and CMV-seropositive. J is TRBJ1-1 and V is TRBV27; possible D gene TRBD1, 5 bases. Sequencing was performed on PBMCs. The DNA for the CDR3 is TGTGCCAGCAGTTTGCGCGCAGGGTTCTACACTGAAGCTTTCTTT. Protein sequence: CASSLRAGFYTEAFF.